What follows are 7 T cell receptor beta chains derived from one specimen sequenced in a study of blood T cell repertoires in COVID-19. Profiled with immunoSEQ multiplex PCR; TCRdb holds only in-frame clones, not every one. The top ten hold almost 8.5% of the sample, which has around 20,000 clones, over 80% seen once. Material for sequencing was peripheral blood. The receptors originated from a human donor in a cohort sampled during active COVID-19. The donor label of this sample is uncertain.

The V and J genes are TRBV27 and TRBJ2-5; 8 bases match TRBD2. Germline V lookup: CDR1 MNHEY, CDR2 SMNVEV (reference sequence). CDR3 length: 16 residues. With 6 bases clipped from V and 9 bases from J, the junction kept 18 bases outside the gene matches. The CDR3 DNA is TGTGCCAGCAGGAAGCGCGCGGGGGGCTGGGGTGAGGCCCAGTACTTC. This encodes CASRKRAGGWGEAQYF.

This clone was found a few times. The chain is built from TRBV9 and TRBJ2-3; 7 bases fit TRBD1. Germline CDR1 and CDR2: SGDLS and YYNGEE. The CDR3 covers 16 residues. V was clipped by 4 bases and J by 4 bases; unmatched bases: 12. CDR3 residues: CASSPRQGSGADTQYF. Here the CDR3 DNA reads TGTGCCAGCAGCCCGCGACAGGGTTCTGGGGCAGATACGCAGTATTTT.

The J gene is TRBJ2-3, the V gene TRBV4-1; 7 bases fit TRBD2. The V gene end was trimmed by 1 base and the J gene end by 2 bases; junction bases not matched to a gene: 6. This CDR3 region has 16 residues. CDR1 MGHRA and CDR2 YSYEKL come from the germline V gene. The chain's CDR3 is CASSQGPSGHTDTQYF. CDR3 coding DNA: TGCGCCAGCAGCCAAGGTCCTAGCGGACACACAGATACGCAGTATTTT.

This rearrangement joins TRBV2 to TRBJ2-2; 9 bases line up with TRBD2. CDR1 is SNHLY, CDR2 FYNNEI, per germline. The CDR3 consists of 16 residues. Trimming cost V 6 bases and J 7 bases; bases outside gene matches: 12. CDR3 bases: TGTGCCAGCAGCCTGCGGCGGGAGGGCCGAGGCGGGGAGCTGTTTTTT. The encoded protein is CASSLRREGRGGELFF.

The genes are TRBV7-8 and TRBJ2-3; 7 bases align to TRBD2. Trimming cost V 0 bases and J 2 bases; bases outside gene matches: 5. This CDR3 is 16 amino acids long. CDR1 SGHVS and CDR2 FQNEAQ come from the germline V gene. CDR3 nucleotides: TGTGCCAGCAGCTTAGCGTTTAGCGGGCCCACAGATACGCAGTATTTT. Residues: CASSLAFSGPTDTQYF.

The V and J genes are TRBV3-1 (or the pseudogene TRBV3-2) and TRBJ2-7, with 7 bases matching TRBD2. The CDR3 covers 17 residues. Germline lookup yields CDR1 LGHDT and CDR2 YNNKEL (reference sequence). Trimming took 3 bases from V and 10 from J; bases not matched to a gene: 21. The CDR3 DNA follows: TGTGCCAGCAGCCAGGCCTCCCGGGGGTTAGCGGGTAAGGGTCAGTACTTC. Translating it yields CASSQASRGLAGKGQYF.

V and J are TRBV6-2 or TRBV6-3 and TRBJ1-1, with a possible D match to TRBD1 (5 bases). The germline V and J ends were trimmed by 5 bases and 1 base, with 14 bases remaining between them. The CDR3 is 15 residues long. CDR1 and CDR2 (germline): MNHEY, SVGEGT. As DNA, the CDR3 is TGTGCCAGCAGTCCGGGGACTACAGGGAACACTGAAGCTTTCTTT. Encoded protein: CASSPGTTGNTEAFF.